The 7 T cell receptor beta chains listed next were all sequenced from one sample in a study of blood T cell repertoires in COVID-19. Generated by immunoSEQ multiplex PCR, the TCRdb table keeps only in-frame clones and is missing some. Counted here are around 140,000 clones, approximately 81% occurring once; the ten biggest clones make up 1.1% to 1.5%. The sample comprised peripheral blood. The source is a man aged 60 to 69 with acute or convalescent COVID-19.

J is TRBJ1-3 and V is TRBV7-9, with 8 bases lining up with TRBD1. The ends lost 1 base at V and 0 bases at J; junction bases unmatched: 8. This CDR3 region has 18 residues. The germline V gene has CDR1 SEHNR and CDR2 FQNEAQ (reference sequence). The CDR3 sequence is CASSLGSGGESSGNTIYF. CDR3 nucleotides: TGTGCCAGCAGCTTAGGGTCAGGGGGCGAGAGCTCTGGAAACACCATATATTTT.

The chain couples TRBV6-5 to TRBJ1-5; tentative D call: TRBD1 (6 bases). In germline, CDR1 is MNHEY, CDR2 SVGAGI. Trimming pared 8 bases from V and 5 bases from J, leaving 19 bases between. The CDR3 is 15 amino acids. In DNA, the CDR3 is TGTGCCAGCGGTACTAACAGGGTCCTGGATCAGCCCCAGCATTTT. Its protein is CASGTNRVLDQPQHF.

The chain couples TRBV29-1 to TRBJ1-4; D not resolved. The CDR3 covers 15 residues. CDR1 is SQVTM and CDR2 is ANQGSEA in the germline V gene. Trimming pared 4 bases from V and 0 bases from J, leaving 12 bases between. The CDR3 DNA follows: TGCAGCGTTGCGGCGGAGGGTACAACTAATGAAAAACTGTTTTTT. This gives the protein CSVAAEGTTNEKLFF. The whole variable domain, filled in from reference TRBV29-1 and TRBJ1-4, reads SAVISQKPSRDICQRGTSLTIQCQVDSQVTMMFWYRQQPGQSLTLIATANQGSEATYESGFVIDKFPISRPNLTFSTLTVSNMSPEDSSIYLCSVAAEGTTNEKLFFGSGTQLSVL.

The J gene is TRBJ1-4, the V gene TRBV11-2, with D perhaps TRBD1 (6 bases). CDR1 is SGHAT, CDR2 FQNNGV, per germline. V lost 5 bases and J lost 3, with 16 bases in between. This CDR3 has 16 residues. The CDR3 DNA follows: TGTGCCAGCAGCACAGGGAGGGGGAGAGCTAATGAAAAACTGTTTTTT. It yields the protein CASSTGRGRANEKLFF.

The chain links TRBV27 to TRBJ1-2, with 9 bases fitting TRBD1. Trimming removed 8 bases from V and 5 bases from J; junction bases left unmatched: 6. This CDR3 has 13 amino acids. Germline CDR1 MNHEY, CDR2 SMNVEV (reference sequence). The CDR3 DNA sequence: TGTGCCAGCGGACACAGGGGGCATTATGGCTACACCTTC. It codes for CASGHRGHYGYTF.

This chain connects TRBV30 to TRBJ2-7, with TRBD1 matching 8 bases. Germline trimming cut 6 bases from V and 0 bases from J; bases unmatched to any gene: 7. Germline loops: CDR1 GTSNPN, CDR2 SVGIG (reference sequence). The CDR3 spans 14 residues. The CDR3 protein is CACPGGQGSYEQYF. The CDR3 DNA is TGTGCCTGCCCTGGAGGACAGGGCTCCTACGAGCAGTACTTC.

This clone came up a few times. The J gene is TRBJ1-3, the V gene TRBV5-1; 9 bases align to TRBD1. Per the germline V gene, CDR1 is SGHRS and CDR2 is YFSETQ. CDR3 size: 15 residues. The V gene end was trimmed by 4 bases and the J gene end by 2 bases; junction bases not matched to a gene: 4. This CDR3 is CASSDRTGAGNTIYF. CDR3 DNA: TGCGCCAGCAGCGACCGGACAGGGGCTGGAAACACCATATATTTT.